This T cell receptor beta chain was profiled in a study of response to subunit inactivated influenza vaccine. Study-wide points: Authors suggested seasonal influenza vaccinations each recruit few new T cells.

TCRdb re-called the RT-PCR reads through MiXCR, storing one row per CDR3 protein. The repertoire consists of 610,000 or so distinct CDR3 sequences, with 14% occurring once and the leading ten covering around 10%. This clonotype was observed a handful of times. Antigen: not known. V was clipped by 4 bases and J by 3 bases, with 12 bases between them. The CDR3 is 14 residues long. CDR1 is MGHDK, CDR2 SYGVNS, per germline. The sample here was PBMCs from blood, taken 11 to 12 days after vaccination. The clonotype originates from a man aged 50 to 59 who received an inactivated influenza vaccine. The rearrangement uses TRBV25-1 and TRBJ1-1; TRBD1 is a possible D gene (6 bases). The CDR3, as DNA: TGTGCCAGCAGTGCCGACAGGCTCTACACTGAAGCTTTCTTT. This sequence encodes CASSADRLYTEAFF. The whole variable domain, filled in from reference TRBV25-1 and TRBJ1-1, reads EADIYQTPRYLVIGTGKKITLECSQTMGHDKMYWYQQDPGMELHLIHYSYGVNSTEKGDLSSESTVSRIRTEHFPLTLESARPSHTSQYLCASSADRLYTEAFFGQGTRLTVV.